This T cell receptor beta chain was captured by sequencing in a study of identical twins. With V trimmed by 3 bases and J by 5 bases, 5 bases remained unmatched. The CDR3 is 14 residues long. Germline loops: CDR1 ENHRY, CDR2 SYGVKD. TCRdb ran MiXCR on the 5' RACE reads and lists one entry per CDR3 protein. The sample carries roughly 350,000 distinct CDR3 sequences, roughly 9% recorded once. The sequenced material came from naive T cells sorted from blood. This TCR was sampled from a woman aged 50 to 60 in good health. The gene calls are TRBV10-3 and TRBJ2-5; 8 nucleotides agree with TRBD2. The DNA for the CDR3 is TGTGCCATCAGTGAAGGGACTAGAACGGAGACCCAGTACTTC. Translating it yields CAISEGTRTETQYF.